This T cell receptor beta chain was obtained from a study of cytomegalovirus exposure and HLA in healthy donors (dated by TCRdb to the late 2010s). As for the study more broadly: According to an earlier analysis of 550 to 700 of the donors, some 170 million T cells yielded over 90 million unique TCR beta sequences and about 300 Gb of sequence data. About 280 gigabases of sequencing data and approximately 92 million unique TCR sequences made up an early release that covered roughly 670 HLA-typed donors. Of the 300 to 500 genotyped donors, more than 75% were placed in the genetic ancestry cluster associated with self-reported Caucasian donors. The study aimed to test whether cataloging public T cell receptors could reveal signatures of past pathogen exposure. The T cell repertoires of several hundred subjects were profiled by immunosequencing and related to cytomegalovirus serostatus. In addition to the first cohort of 500 to 850 subjects, a separate validation cohort of under 150 different subjects was used. The study combined high-throughput TCR immunosequencing, statistical association of individual TCRs with disease status, and machine learning to predict cytomegalovirus infection status. To study patterns of TCR occurrence, a later analysis re-analyzed previously published TCR beta repertoires from 500 to 850 donors and added high-resolution HLA genotyping. In the later analysis, no new phenotypic data were used to find candidate immune exposures; instead, reliance was placed on TCR beta sequences and their occurrence across donors. To decide whether each TCR beta V gene segment behaved as functional or pseudogenic, an earlier analysis of approximately 620 of the donors relied on high-throughput TCR beta sequencing. Donor age, sex, ethnicity and CMV serostatus were collected together with the repertoire data. Genome-wide SNP genotypes for about 55% of the roughly 670 donors were used in a later genetic analysis, which treated that subset as a discovery cohort. Every repertoire in the discovery cohort had been generated on one and the same sequencing platform. HLA typing covered class I and class II loci at four-digit resolution. Typing coverage differed by locus: A, B, C, DRB1 and DQB1 were typed in roughly 629-630 donors, DQA1 in around 500, DPA1 in over 600, and DPB1 in just under 490. Because of strong linkage in the cohort, four or five DR-DQ haplotypes were treated as single units for association and clustering. Among over 350 genotyped donors of the cohort, an average of about 240,000 unique TCR beta nucleotide sequences were sequenced per donor, 15% to 20% of them non-productive. Paper-wide results and their limitations: HLA typing was unavailable for some donors at each locus, so association tests used only the typed subset. In a later genetic analysis, a missense DCLRE1C variant was associated with V-gene and J-gene trimming of TCR beta chains, and the association was replicated in an independent cohort. Cytomegalovirus status was reported to be diagnosed by the classifier with high specificity and sensitivity in both the original and validation cohorts. The authors suggested that the approach could potentially be generalized to other disease states and immunological phenotypes. CMV serostatus was the only immune exposure information available for the cohort. Compared with the approximately 670-donor mean, donors in an Asian-associated ancestry cluster had fewer N-insertions in productive TCRs, according to a later genetic analysis. Because the 87-base-pair reads could not distinguish some IMGT-functional V segments, including TRBV6-2 and TRBV6-3, those segments were excluded. Correlated functional status among segregating V segments might reflect linkage disequilibrium, but an unknown experimental factor could not be ruled out. In this cohort, only TCR beta chains were sequenced, and detectable features were limited by the absence of alpha or paired-chain data. When HLA alleles, especially DR and DQ, strongly co-occurred, attributing TCR associations to individual alleles was difficult. Sequencing depth was assumed to be roughly uniform across donors in the presence/absence analyses, though that assumption may not hold. The sequencing pipeline was judged likely to have produced a cluster of highly shared sequence variants as a technical artifact. In an earlier analysis of some 640 of the donors, most TCR beta V segments were observed in productive rearrangements about 90% or about 30% of the time, broadly matching IMGT annotations. In a later analysis, HLA-associated TCR beta chains were found to be more clonally expanded and to have lower generation probabilities than equally common non-associated chains. A later analysis found that TCR association rates varied across HLA loci, with DRB1 alleles showing the most associated TCRs and HLA-C alleles the fewest. While some public TCRs were present in many individuals, most TCR sequences turned up only very rarely across donors. A further reported finding was that TCR beta sequences accurately predicted the HLA-A and HLA-B alleles for most subjects in the first cohort. In vitro tests confirmed that three of the cytomegalovirus-associated TCR beta chains recognize cytomegalovirus antigens. About 17 rarely observed V segments, including chromosome 9 orphons, were excluded from the earlier analysis of just under 600 of the donors because counts were too low. A later analysis associated 15,000 to 20,000 TCR beta sequences with specific HLA alleles at a false discovery rate of 0.05. The study gave a list of more than 150 TCR beta chains associated with cytomegalovirus. Several of the top co-occurrence clusters appeared to be linked to parvovirus B19, influenza, CMV and Epstein-Barr virus, according to a later analysis. According to a later analysis, most CMV-associated TCR beta chains appeared to be HLA-restricted, and the HLA associations seemed to be driven largely by CMV exposure.

The cohort consisted of 650 to 850 healthy bone marrow donors. All cohort members were sampled while nominally healthy, although unrecorded immune exposures were likely present. The donor was CMV seronegative and belonged to the group of under 400 seronegative cohort members. A peripheral blood sample was provided by each donor, and peripheral blood mononuclear cells were used for TCR beta sequencing. The Qiagen DNeasy Blood Extraction Kit was used to extract genomic DNA from the blood cell samples. For CDR1 and CDR2, the germline V gene lists SNHLY and FYNNEI. The junction shows trimming of 6 bases on V and 2 bases on J, and the gene matches do not reach 5 bases of it. From the cysteine up to the phenylalanine, the CDR3 has a length of 14 residues. This entry keeps only the CDR3 DNA: 42 bases, framed from base 1. Library construction relied on the immunoSEQ multiplex PCR assay. The multiplex PCR relied on a mix of 60 forward primers for TCR Vbeta segments and 13 reverse primers for TCR Jbeta segments. The CDR3 region of rearranged TCR beta genes was amplified from genomic DNA by a multiplex PCR assay. On the Illumina HiSeq System, the amplified TCR beta libraries were sequenced as 87-base-pair reads. The authors' pipeline ran thus. A later analysis tallied roughly 80 million unique TCR beta chains across the 700 or so repertoires, and about 12 million of those chains were shared by two or more donors. To remove PCR and sequencing errors, raw reads were error-corrected and collapsed into unique sequences using a nearest-neighbor algorithm that merged closely related sequences. Alignment of CDR3 sequences to IMGT reference sequences was used to assign V, D and J gene segments. For a sequence to be retained, a match of at least six nucleotides was required to both a V gene segment and a J gene segment. A rearrangement counted as productive if the CDR3 had no stop codons and remained in frame with V and J, and every other rearrangement counted as non-productive. Following IMGT convention, CDR3 was defined as the stretch from the second conserved V-encoded cysteine up to the conserved J-encoded phenylalanine. The earlier analysis of fewer than 750 of the donors excluded sequences that lacked an unambiguous match to a single V gene segment. In an earlier analysis of approximately 560 of the donors, a V segment was called functional when productive rearrangements were above 56.7%, and segregating when the standard deviation between donors exceeded 5%. To diagnose cytomegalovirus status from the catalog of TCR beta chain sequences, a statistical classification framework was built. In a later analysis, TCR nucleotide sequences were compared against IMGT/GENE-DB human TR gene sequences so that V and J genes could be assigned. In a later analysis, CDR3 sequences and most-parsimonious VDJ recombination scenarios were assigned using the TCRdist pipeline. In a later analysis, each TCR beta chain was defined by its CDR3 amino acid sequence together with its V-gene family, and reads without a unique V-gene family were excluded. A later analysis removed 550 to 650 highly shared, low-generation-probability nucleotide sequences to deal with suspected cross-contamination and a sequencing artifact. In a later analysis, a clonal expansion index was calculated for each public chain from normalized within-repertoire ranks of inferred template counts. Generation probabilities in a later analysis came from a VDJ recombination model fitted to out-of-frame rearrangements, and those results were checked against IGoR. In a later analysis, TCR-TCR, TCR-HLA and TCR-CMV co-occurrence was scored with hypergeometric tests, and a repertoire-size bias correction was applied to TCR pairs. A later analysis estimated false discovery rates by permuting HLA or CMV assignments 20 times. In a later analysis, co-occurring TCRs were grouped using DBSCAN, with TCRdist sequence similarity added in when clustering inside HLA-allele-positive subsets. Co-occurrence clustering excluded repertoires with fewer than 30,000 or more than 120,000 public chains, plus five with anomalous nucleotide sharing. Not all clones reach the TCRdb copy of this immuneACCESS table, which keeps in-frame sequences only. Checked studies attribute under half of the gap to unresolved V genes and leave the rest unexplained. The V and J calls and clone size were taken over from that table, and D and trimming were inferred from the DNA. A total of 200,000 or so clones appear in this sample, around four fifths of them only once. The ten largest clones add up to approximately 3.8% of the sample.

For this clone: There is no known antigen for this receptor. No much larger clone is present one base from it, and per-base qualities are unavailable.

The clonotype originates from a male donor in good health and CMV-seronegative. The chain joins TRBV2 to TRBJ2-7; a stretch of 9 junction bases matches TRBD1. The specimen was PBMCs. The DNA reads as follows: TGTGCCAGCAGCGAACAGGGGGCCGCCTACGAGCAGTACTTC. The translation is CASSEQGAAYEQYF.